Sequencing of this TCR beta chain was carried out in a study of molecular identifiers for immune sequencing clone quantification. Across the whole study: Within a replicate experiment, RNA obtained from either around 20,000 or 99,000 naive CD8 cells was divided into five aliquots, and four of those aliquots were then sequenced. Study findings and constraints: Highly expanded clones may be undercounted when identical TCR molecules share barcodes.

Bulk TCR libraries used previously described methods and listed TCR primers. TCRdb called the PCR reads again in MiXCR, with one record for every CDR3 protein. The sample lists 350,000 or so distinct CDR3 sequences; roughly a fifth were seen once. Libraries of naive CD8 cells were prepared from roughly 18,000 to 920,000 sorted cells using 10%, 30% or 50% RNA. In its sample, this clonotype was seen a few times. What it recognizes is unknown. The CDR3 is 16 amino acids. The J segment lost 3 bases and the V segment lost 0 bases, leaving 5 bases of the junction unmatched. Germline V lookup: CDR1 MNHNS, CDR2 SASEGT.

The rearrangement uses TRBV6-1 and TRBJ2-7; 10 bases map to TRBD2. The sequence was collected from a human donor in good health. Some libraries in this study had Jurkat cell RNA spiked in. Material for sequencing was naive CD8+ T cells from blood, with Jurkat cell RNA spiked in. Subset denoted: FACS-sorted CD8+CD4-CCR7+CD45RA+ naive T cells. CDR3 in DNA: TGTGCCAGCAGTGAAGCGCTGGCTAGCGGGGGCTACGAGCAGTACTTC. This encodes CASSEALASGGYEQYF.